The 12 T cell receptor beta chains reported below all come from one sample, sequenced in a study of blood T cell repertoires in COVID-19 (dated by TCRdb to between 2020 and 2021). Receptors were amplified or captured by the immunoSEQ multiplex PCR assay. TCRdb limited this immuneACCESS table to in-frame rearrangements with V and J called. A share of clones is missing; checked studies link under half to unresolved V genes, and the rest is unexplained. Recorded for this sample are more than 95,000 clones; about 90% of them occurred a single time. The leading ten clones occupy over 12% of the sample. The sequenced sample consisted of peripheral blood. The receptors were sampled from a man aged 50-59 years with acute or convalescent COVID-19.

This chain connects TRBV6-5 to TRBJ1-6; 8 nucleotides line up with TRBD1. The CDR3 is made up of 15 amino acids. Germline CDR1 reads MNHEY; CDR2 reads SVGAGI. Trimming at V came to 6 bases and at J to 10 bases, leaving 11 bases not matched to a gene. The CDR3 nucleotides read TGTGCCAGCAGCCGATCCGGACAGGGTTTATCACCCCTCCACTTT. This translates into CASSRSGQGLSPLHF.

This clone showed up just a few times. This chain connects TRBV30 to TRBJ2-2; the match to TRBD2 covers 7 bases. Germline V lookup: CDR1 GTSNPN, CDR2 SVGIG (reference sequence). There are 15 residues in the CDR3. Unmatched junction bases numbered 8, after V lost 1 base and J lost 6 bases. CDR3 nucleotide sequence: TGTGCCTGGAGTGCTGGGCTAGCGGCCCCCGGGGAGCTGTTTTTT. Its protein product is CAWSAGLAAPGELFF.

The rearrangement uses TRBV7-2 and TRBJ2-1; D is perhaps TRBD2 (5 bases). V was shortened by 2 bases and J by 9 bases, with 11 bases between the two germline ends. The CDR3 length is 13 residues. The V gene's germline CDR1 is SGHTA and CDR2 FQGNSA. The CDR3 protein is CASSLLKRGEQFF. The CDR3 DNA reads as TGTGCCAGCAGCTTACTCAAACGGGGTGAGCAGTTCTTC.

The chain couples TRBV19 to TRBJ2-1; tentatively, D is TRBD1 (5 bases). The CDR3 consists of 10 residues. V was cut by 11 bases and J by 5 bases, with 7 bases left in between. Germline V gene data show CDR1 as LNHDA and CDR2 as SQIVND (reference sequence). CDR3 in DNA: TGTGCCGCAGGGAACAATGAGCAGTTCTTC. Residues: CAAGNNEQFF.

The rearrangement links TRBV6-4 to TRBJ2-2; 10 nucleotides match TRBD2. Trimming took 6 bases from V and 6 from J; bases not matched to a gene: 7. CDR1 and CDR2 from the germline V gene are MRHNA and SNTAGT. The CDR3 sequence is 15 residues long. CDR3 sequence reads: CASRAGLAGAGELFF. CDR3 DNA: TGTGCCAGCAGGGCTGGGCTAGCGGGAGCCGGGGAGCTGTTTTTT.

V is TRBV5-1 and J is TRBJ2-5, with a weak D call TRBD1 (5 bases). Germline values: CDR1 SGHRS, CDR2 YFSETQ. Trimming removed 0 bases at V and 5 bases at J, with 11 bases between. There are 14 residues in the CDR3. CDR3 DNA sequence: TGCGCCAGCAGCTTGGGGGGCTTTGGGGAGACCCAGTACTTC. It specifies CASSLGGFGETQYF.

The rearrangement joins TRBV5-1 to TRBJ2-7, with a possible D match to TRBD2 (5 bases). Germline V gives CDR1 SGHRS, CDR2 YFSETQ. CDR3 size: 15 residues. Between the trimmed V and J ends, which lost 0 bases and 1 base, there was a span of 11 bases. The CDR3 protein is CASSLGPGESYEQYF. For the CDR3, the DNA is TGCGCCAGCAGCTTGGGACCCGGGGAGTCCTACGAGCAGTACTTC.

The V gene is TRBV28, the J gene TRBJ1-1; 7 nucleotides match TRBD1. Germline values: CDR1 MDHEN, CDR2 SYDVKM. J lost 9 bases, V lost 2 bases, and 9 bases had no gene match. The CDR3 contains 14 residues. CDR3 loop: CASSLQATGRKAFF. The CDR3 DNA sequence: TGTGCCAGCAGTTTACAAGCGACAGGGAGAAAAGCTTTCTTT.

J is TRBJ1-2 and V is TRBV5-6; 7 nucleotides align to TRBD1. The CDR3 is 12 amino acids. V dropped 1 base and J dropped 10; count of bases not matched to a gene: 4. Looked up from germline, CDR1 is SGHDT and CDR2 is YYEEEE. Here the CDR3 reads CASSLWDSYYTF. In DNA form, the CDR3 reads TGTGCCAGCAGCTTGTGGGACAGTTACTACACCTTC.

V gene TRBV10-3 combines with J gene TRBJ1-3; D uncertain. V lost 0 bases and J lost 0, with 6 bases in between. The CDR3 loop spans 15 amino acids. In germline, CDR1 is ENHRY, CDR2 SYGVKD. The chain's CDR3 is CAISESRSSGNTIYF. CDR3 nucleotide sequence: TGTGCCATCAGTGAGTCCCGGAGCTCTGGAAACACCATATATTTT.

The chain is built from TRBV27 and TRBJ2-7, with D hard to call. Germline V gene sequence: CDR1 MNHEY, CDR2 SMNVEV (reference sequence). Trimming shortened V by 10 bases and J by 1 base, and 11 bases separated the two germline ends. There are 12 residues in the CDR3. The CDR3 bases are TGTGCCATCAACGAGGAGTCCTACGAGCAGTACTTC. Residues: CAINEESYEQYF.

J is TRBJ2-1 and V is TRBV27; 7 bases align to TRBD2. This CDR3 spans 15 amino acids. Per germline, CDR1 MNHEY and CDR2 SMNVEV (reference sequence). Trimming at V came to 3 bases and at J to 4 bases, leaving 6 bases not matched to a gene. CDR3 bases: TGTGCCAGCAGTTTGGCGGGGAGGGATTACAATGAGCAGTTCTTC. It is translated as CASSLAGRDYNEQFF.